The 28 T cell receptor beta chains in this list originate from one sample, sequenced in a study of early T cells in non-severe SARS-CoV-2 infection. In TCRdb, the 5' RACE reads were re-called with MiXCR into one record per CDR3 protein. The repertoire holds about 100,000 distinct CDR3 sequences, less than 15% seen once, with about 2% in the top ten. Sequencing was carried out using whole blood. These receptors all stem from an adult who was a healthcare worker with PCR-confirmed SARS-CoV-2 infection or an uninfected control (not recorded which).

The table lists this clonotype with many counts. The chain uses TRBV28 and TRBJ1-2; TRBD1 might be the D (5 bases). Germline assignment: CDR1 MDHEN and CDR2 SYDVKM. The ends were cut back, 5 bases at V and 4 bases at J, with 8 bases in the middle. CDR3 length: 12 amino acids. This CDR3 reads CASSEGSYGYTF. The CDR3 DNA reads TGTGCCAGCAGTGAGGGGTCCTATGGCTACACCTTC.

This clonotype has a count of ten or more. This chain links TRBV6-6 with TRBJ2-5, with D possibly matching TRBD2 (5 bases). The CDR3 loop spans 13 amino acids. Trimming took off 4 bases at V and 11 bases at J, with 17 bases between the two ends. Germline V gene sequence: CDR1 MNHNY, CDR2 SVGAGI (reference sequence). For the CDR3, the DNA is TGTGCCAGCAGTTTAGAGGGTCTCAGTCATCAGTACTTC. The encoded protein is CASSLEGLSHQYF.

There are many counts of this clonotype. The chain uses TRBV27 and TRBJ1-6; no definite D call. Germline CDR1 and CDR2: MNHEY and SMNVEV (reference sequence). V was shortened by 6 bases and J by 10 bases, with 19 bases between the two germline ends. The CDR3 loop spans 15 amino acids. CDR3: CASSPRAIAKSPLHF. Written as DNA, the CDR3 is TGTGCCAGCAGCCCCCGGGCCATCGCAAAATCACCCCTCCACTTT.

In its sample, this clonotype was seen many times. This sequence joins TRBV12-3 or TRBV12-4 and TRBJ2-7, with D possibly matching TRBD1 (7 bases). The germline V and J ends were trimmed by 6 bases and 4 bases, with 19 bases remaining between them. CDR3 size: 15 residues. DNA for the CDR3: TGTGCCAGCAGGCTCTCGGAGGGGGCTGCGTACGAGCAGTACTTC. Translating it yields CASRLSEGAAYEQYF.

This clonotype showed up just a few times. The J gene is TRBJ1-1, the V gene TRBV29-1; weak D call: TRBD1 (5 bases). Trimming stripped 4 bases from V and 8 bases from J, with 14 bases between. Germline V gene sequence: CDR1 SQVTM, CDR2 ANQGSEA. This CDR3 has 12 amino acids. In nucleotides, the CDR3 is TGCAGCGTTGCGTCCCGACAGACAGAAGCTTTCTTT. Encoded protein: CSVASRQTEAFF.

This clonotype appeared a few times. V usage is TRBV7-9 and J usage is TRBJ1-2; the D gene is possibly TRBD1 (5 bases). This CDR3 has 12 residues. From germline, CDR1 is SEHNR and CDR2 FQNEAQ (reference sequence). Trimming cost V 4 bases and J 2 bases, with 5 bases left between them. CDR3 sequence (DNA): TGTGCCAGCAGCTGGGACAACTATGGCTACACCTTC. Translation: CASSWDNYGYTF.

The chain has TRBV7-2 and TRBJ1-2, with TRBD1 identical over 7 bases. Trimming cost V 5 bases and J 6 bases; bases outside gene matches: 6. This CDR3 has 13 amino acids. Germline V gives CDR1 SGHTA, CDR2 FQGNSA. The CDR3 here is CASSQRQGHGYTF. The DNA of the CDR3 is TGTGCCAGCAGCCAAAGACAGGGACATGGCTACACCTTC.

This clonotype was counted ten times or more. V gene TRBV6-1 combines with J gene TRBJ2-7, with D perhaps TRBD1 or TRBD2 (5 bases each). With 1 base removed from V and 3 bases from J, the gap between germline ends came to 10 bases. This CDR3 is built from 14 residues. Germline assignment: CDR1 MNHNS and CDR2 SASEGT. CDR3 sequence reads: CASSEGAGSYEQYF. The CDR3 DNA reads as TGTGCCAGCAGTGAAGGAGCAGGGAGCTACGAGCAGTACTTC.

V gene TRBV6-2 or TRBV6-3 combines with J gene TRBJ1-1, with 9 bases identical to TRBD1. Trimming took 6 bases from V and 6 from J; bases not matched to a gene: 11. Germline loops: CDR1 MNHEY, CDR2 SVGEGT. This CDR3 spans 15 amino acids. CDR3 DNA: TGTGCCAGCAGGTCCAGGGGGACAGGGTCTTCTGAAGCTTTCTTT. This gives the protein CASRSRGTGSSEAFF.

CDR3 DNA: TGTGCCAGCTCACCGGTCTCGGGACAGCTCATCGATTCACCCCTCCACTTT. This encodes CASSPVSGQLIDSPLHF. This chain joins TRBV18 and TRBJ1-6; 7 bases match TRBD1. Germline loops: CDR1 KGHSH, CDR2 LQKENI. This CDR3 has 17 residues. V was pared by 3 bases and J by 8 bases, with 13 bases of the junction left unmatched.

This clonotype was seen at least ten times. J is TRBJ2-7 and V is TRBV20-1; D is unresolved. The CDR3 sequence is 14 residues long. The V gene's germline CDR1 is DFQATT and CDR2 SNEGSKA (reference sequence). The germline V and J ends were trimmed by 3 bases and 0 bases, with 12 bases remaining between them. The CDR3 sequence is CSASPGTYSYEQYF. CDR3 coding DNA: TGCAGTGCTAGTCCAGGAACTTACTCCTACGAGCAGTACTTC.

This clonotype was observed at least ten times. The chain employs TRBV7-6 and TRBJ1-1, with D possibly TRBD1 on 6 matching bases. CDR3 size: 16 residues. Germline assignment: CDR1 SGHVS and CDR2 FNYEAQ. Trimming took 5 bases from V and 2 from J, leaving 18 bases between them. The CDR3 region has the DNA TGTGCCAGCAGCGGGGGTAGGGGCAGGGGAAACACTGAAGCTTTCTTT. Encoded protein: CASSGGRGRGNTEAFF.

This clonotype was counted ten times or more. The V call is TRBV29-1, the J call TRBJ1-1, with D possibly TRBD1 on 5 matching bases. Germline V lookup: CDR1 SQVTM, CDR2 ANQGSEA. V was clipped by 3 bases and J by 5 bases, with 19 bases between them. The CDR3 has 15 amino acids. The CDR3 loop is CSVDAFVGARTEAFF. The CDR3 bases are TGCAGCGTTGATGCGTTCGTCGGGGCGAGAACTGAAGCTTTCTTT.

The chain employs TRBV28 and TRBJ1-4, with D hard to call. The germline V gene has CDR1 MDHEN and CDR2 SYDVKM. CDR3 size: 16 residues. Trimming shortened V by 4 bases and J by 0 bases, and 12 bases separated the two germline ends. The CDR3 loop reads CASSSAGGATNEKLFF. CDR3 DNA sequence: TGTGCCAGCAGTTCTGCCGGCGGGGCAACTAATGAAAAACTGTTTTTT.

This clonotype appeared a few times. The V and J genes are TRBV3-1 and TRBJ1-2; D is unclear. From germline, CDR1 is LGHDT and CDR2 YNNKEL (reference sequence). The CDR3 is made up of 14 amino acids. The V end was cut by 0 bases, the J end by 8 bases, with 13 bases between. The CDR3 loop reads CASSQDPAWGGYTF. The CDR3 nucleotides are TGTGCCAGCAGCCAAGATCCAGCCTGGGGAGGCTACACCTTC. Based on the CDR3 plus reference TRBV3-1 and TRBJ1-2, the full variable domain is DTAVSQTPKYLVTQMGNDKSIKCEQNLGHDTMYWYKQDSKKFLKIMFSYNNKELIINETVPNRFSPKSPDKAHLNLHINSLELGDSAVYFCASSQDPAWGGYTFGSGTRLTVV.

This chain connects TRBV20-1 to TRBJ1-2, with TRBD1 identical over 7 bases. The V gene end was trimmed by 4 bases and the J gene end by 4 bases; junction bases not matched to a gene: 0. The CDR3 is 11 residues long. Germline V gene lookup returns CDR1 DFQATT and CDR2 SNEGSKA (reference sequence). Here the CDR3 reads CSATGGYGYTF. The CDR3 bases are TGCAGTGCTACAGGGGGCTATGGCTACACCTTC.

Notes on this clonotype: A much larger clone is a single base away; this may be a read error. The chain uses TRBV10-2 and TRBJ2-2, with D possibly called TRBD1 or TRBD2 (5 bases each). The V gene lost 9 bases and the J gene lost 4 bases, with 15 bases spanning the gap. This CDR3 comprises 14 residues. CDR1 is WSHSY and CDR2 is SAAADI in the germline V gene. This CDR3 reads CASFGDGFTGELFF. The CDR3 DNA reads as TGCGCCAGTTTCGGGGACGGGTTCACCGGGGAGCTGTTTTTT.

The rearrangement joins TRBV12-3 or TRBV12-4 to TRBJ2-1; TRBD1 agrees at 8 bases. V lost 5 bases and J lost 9; bases outside the gene matches: 9. The CDR3 sequence is 14 residues long. The CDR3 protein is CASSARTGMGEQFF. In DNA form, the CDR3 reads TGTGCCAGCAGTGCAAGGACAGGGATGGGTGAGCAGTTCTTC.

The sample holds many counts of this clonotype. The rearrangement uses TRBV9 and TRBJ2-1; tentatively, D is TRBD2 (6 bases). The CDR3 is 15 residues long. Germline V lookup: CDR1 SGDLS, CDR2 YYNGEE. The V end lost 6 bases, the J end lost 4 bases, and 17 bases lay between the germline ends. The CDR3 DNA reads TGTGCCAGCACCTCCGGGACTGCGATTTACAATGAGCAGTTCTTC. Its translation is CASTSGTAIYNEQFF.

The V call is TRBV6-2 or TRBV6-3, the J call TRBJ2-1; TRBD2 aligns across 14 bases. Germline V lookup: CDR1 MNHEY, CDR2 SVGEGT. The V gene end was trimmed by 5 bases and the J gene end by 8 bases; junction bases not matched to a gene: 17. The CDR3 consists of 19 residues. CDR3 sequence: CASSQTSGGAPRGRHEQFF. In DNA, the CDR3 is TGTGCCAGCAGTCAGACTAGCGGGGGGGCACCGCGTGGTCGCCATGAGCAGTTCTTC.

This clonotype came up many times. In nucleotides, the CDR3 is TGTGCCACCAAATGGGGGCCGGCCCGTCAAGAGACCCAGTACTTC. The encoded protein is CATKWGPARQETQYF. The chain has TRBV28 and TRBJ2-5; D is perhaps TRBD1 (6 bases). With 10 bases removed from V and 2 bases from J, the gap between germline ends came to 20 bases. From germline, CDR1 is MDHEN and CDR2 SYDVKM. The CDR3 loop spans 15 amino acids. The whole variable domain, remainder taken from reference TRBV28 and TRBJ2-5, is DVKVTQSSRYLVKRTGEKVFLECVQDMDHENMFWYRQDPGLGLRLIYFSYDVKMKEKGDIPEGYSVSREKKERFSLILESASTNQTSMYLCATKWGPARQETQYFGPGTRLLVL.

This clonotype was seen a handful of times. The V call is TRBV20-1, the J call TRBJ2-3, with TRBD2 matching over 7 bases. Trimming at V came to 1 base and at J to 5 bases, leaving 6 bases not matched to a gene. The CDR3 runs 14 residues. Looked up from germline, CDR1 is DFQATT and CDR2 is SNEGSKA (reference sequence). CDR3 nucleotide sequence: TGCAGTGCTAGAGCCGGGACTATTGAAGATACGCAGTATTTT. This gives the protein CSARAGTIEDTQYF.

The gene calls are TRBV20-1 and TRBJ2-3; unclear D gene. The CDR3 runs 13 residues. CDR1 and CDR2 (germline): DFQATT, SNEGSKA (reference sequence). V was trimmed by 4 bases and J by 5 bases, leaving 13 bases between them. The CDR3 reads CSATASSRDTQYF. As DNA, the CDR3 is TGCAGTGCTACAGCCTCCTCTCGAGATACGCAGTATTTT.

This rearrangement joins TRBV7-9 to TRBJ2-5; D is possibly TRBD2 (6 bases). Per germline, CDR1 SEHNR and CDR2 FQNEAQ (reference sequence). The CDR3 is 17 amino acids. The V end lost 1 base, the J end lost 2 bases, and 17 bases lay between the germline ends. The CDR3 nucleotides are TGTGCCAGCAGCTTAGTGGAGGCGGGACGGAAGCAAGAGACCCAGTACTTC. Protein: CASSLVEAGRKQETQYF.

This clonotype has only a few counts. The CDR3 is CASSETGLAGNTGELFF. DNA for the CDR3: TGCGCCAGCAGCGAGACGGGACTAGCGGGGAACACCGGGGAGCTGTTTTTT. The chain joins TRBV10-2 to TRBJ2-2; TRBD2 agrees at 12 bases. CDR1 and CDR2 (germline): WSHSY, SAAADI. V lost 6 bases to trimming and J lost 1 base; unmatched junction nucleotides: 6. CDR3 length: 17 amino acids.

In nucleotides, the CDR3 is TGTGCCAGCGGCCGCCGCCTGGGGGCCACAGATACGCAGTATTTT. Protein product: CASGRRLGATDTQYF. V and J are TRBV28 and TRBJ2-3; tentative D call: TRBD1 (6 bases). The CDR3 extends over 15 amino acids. The V gene lost 8 bases and the J gene lost 2 bases, with 17 bases spanning the gap. Germline V CDR1 and CDR2: MDHEN, SYDVKM.

The rearrangement links TRBV5-1 to TRBJ2-6; 8 positions match TRBD1. The CDR3 consists of 17 residues. Looked up from germline, CDR1 is SGHRS and CDR2 is YFSETQ. With V trimmed by 3 bases and J by 1 base, 6 bases remained unmatched. CDR3 amino acids: CASSYPGQASGANVLTF. As DNA, the CDR3 is TGCGCCAGCAGCTATCCGGGACAGGCGTCTGGGGCCAACGTCCTGACTTTC.

The rearrangement uses TRBV3-1 and TRBJ2-5, with D unresolved. Trimming cost V 0 bases and J 9 bases, with 14 bases left between them. Germline values: CDR1 LGHDT, CDR2 YNNKEL (reference sequence). The length of the CDR3 is 14 residues. The CDR3 protein is CASSQEYPLQAQYF. CDR3 coding DNA: TGTGCCAGCAGCCAAGAATACCCACTCCAGGCCCAGTACTTC.